A single TCR beta chain is shown here with its context. The data stem from a study of OX40 agonist ivuxolimab in advanced cancers. Germline lookup yields CDR1 SEHNR and CDR2 FQNEAQ (reference sequence). J gave up 0 bases and V 4 bases, and 2 bases lay outside the gene matches. The CDR3 runs 15 residues. TCRdb's table, derived via immunoSEQ multiplex PCR, lists solely in-frame clones and lacks some. Of approximately 74,000 clones in the sample, around 80% are singletons; the top ten hold approximately 2.3%. The chain recombines TRBV7-9 with TRBJ2-3, with TRBD2 matching 9 bases. The sequence was obtained from an adult with an advanced solid tumor such as melanoma, head and neck, liver or kidney cancer. This specimen was CD4+ or CD8+ T cells sorted from blood, taken in a trial of the OX40 agonist ivuxolimab. CDR3 amino acids: CASSYSGGSTDTQYF. The CDR3 coding sequence is TGTGCCAGCAGCTATAGCGGGGGTAGCACAGATACGCAGTATTTT. The entire variable domain, with the rest obtained from reference TRBV7-9 and TRBJ2-3, is as follows: DTGVSQNPRHKITKRGQNVTFRCDPISEHNRLYWYRQTLGQGPEFLTYFQNEAQLEKSRLLSDRFSAERPKGSFSTLEIQRTEQGDSAMYLCASSYSGGSTDTQYFGPGTRLTVL.